A selection of T cell receptor beta chains follows, all from one sample in a study of cytomegalovirus exposure and HLA in healthy donors. Here immunoSEQ multiplex PCR was the method, and the copy in TCRdb shows in-frame clones only, minus some. The sample lists about 150,000 clones; approximately 80% were seen once. Sequences were obtained from PBMCs. Receptors originate from a woman aged 40 to 50 in good health and CMV-seropositive. Both conserved end residues are part of each CDR3. A D gene is named only where the DNA matches it firmly. Clone size is stated in some rows and not others, as once, few, many or a class when expanded.

J gene: TRBJ2-5
D gene: TRBD2
clone size: -
V gene: TRBV19
CDR3 length: 15
CDR3 DNA: TGTGCCAGTAGGCCGACTAGCAGAAAGGCGGAGACCCAGTACTTC
CDR3 protein: CASRPTSRKAETQYF

J gene: TRBJ1-4
D gene: TRBD1
clone size: few
V gene: TRBV11-2
CDR3 length: 14
CDR3 DNA: TGTGCCAGCAAGGGACAGGGTATTGGTGAAAAACTGTTTTTT
CDR3 protein: CASKGQGIGEKLFF

J gene: TRBJ2-1
D gene: TRBD1
clone size: -
V gene: TRBV7-8
CDR3 length: 17
CDR3 DNA: TGTGCCAGCAGCTTTCCTTTGGGGACAGAATCCTACAATGAGCAGTTCTTC
CDR3 protein: CASSFPLGTESYNEQFF

J gene: TRBJ2-3
D gene: TRBD2
clone size: -
V gene: TRBV19
CDR3 length: 19
CDR3 DNA: TGTGCCAGTAGCCTCGCCGGGACTAGCGGTTCCTATTTCACAGATACGCAGTATTTT
CDR3 protein: CASSLAGTSGSYFTDTQYF

J gene: TRBJ2-1
D gene: TRBD2
clone size: -
V gene: TRBV14
CDR3 length: 15
CDR3 DNA: TGTGCCAGCAGCCTAAGCGGGGGGCGGTACAATGAGCAGTTCTTC
CDR3 protein: CASSLSGGRYNEQFF

J gene: TRBJ1-2
D gene: TRBD1
clone size: -
V gene: TRBV19
CDR3 length: 14
CDR3 DNA: TGTGCCAGTGCCGGGACAGGGGATGGGTATGGCTACACCTTC
CDR3 protein: CASAGTGDGYGYTF

J gene: TRBJ1-1
D gene: -
clone size: -
V gene: TRBV29-1
CDR3 length: 14
CDR3 DNA: TGCAGCGTTGAAGTAGCAGGGTCGAACACTGAAGCTTTCTTT
CDR3 protein: CSVEVAGSNTEAFF

J gene: TRBJ2-2
D gene: TRBD2
clone size: -
V gene: TRBV11-3
CDR3 length: 14
CDR3 DNA: TGTGCCAGCAGCCTAGCGGGAGGCGCCGGGGAGCTGTTTTTT
CDR3 protein: CASSLAGGAGELFF

J gene: TRBJ2-7
D gene: -
clone size: -
V gene: TRBV15
CDR3 length: 16
CDR3 DNA: TGTGCCACCAGCAGAGATCAGCTAGCAGTGGGCTACGAGCAGTACTTC
CDR3 protein: CATSRDQLAVGYEQYF

J gene: TRBJ2-7
D gene: TRBD2
clone size: -
V gene: TRBV2
CDR3 length: 14
CDR3 DNA: TGTGCCAGCAGTGTTTGGCTAGCGGGGAACGAGCAGTACTTC
CDR3 protein: CASSVWLAGNEQYF

J gene: TRBJ2-1
D gene: -
clone size: once
V gene: TRBV28
CDR3 length: 12
CDR3 DNA: TGTGCCAGCAGTCTAGCATACAATGAGCAGTTCTTC
CDR3 protein: CASSLAYNEQFF

J gene: TRBJ2-5
D gene: -
clone size: -
V gene: TRBV7-7
CDR3 length: 16
CDR3 DNA: TGTGCCAGCAGCCCCGGGACTCGAAAGCCTCTAGAGACCCAGTACTTC
CDR3 protein: CASSPGTRKPLETQYF

J gene: TRBJ2-7
D gene: TRBD2
clone size: -
V gene: TRBV7-8
CDR3 length: 17
CDR3 DNA: TGTGCCAGCAGCTTAGCTCCTAAAACTAGCGGGATCTACGAGCAGTACTTC
CDR3 protein: CASSLAPKTSGIYEQYF

J gene: TRBJ2-3
D gene: -
clone size: -
V gene: TRBV10-3
CDR3 length: 14
CDR3 DNA: TGTGCCATCAGTGATGGCAGGGACACAGATACGCAGTATTTT
CDR3 protein: CAISDGRDTDTQYF

J gene: TRBJ2-7
D gene: TRBD1
clone size: -
V gene: TRBV5-4
CDR3 length: 14
CDR3 DNA: TGTGCCAGCAGCTTGGGGGACAGGGATTACGAGCAGTACTTC
CDR3 protein: CASSLGDRDYEQYF

J gene: TRBJ1-1
D gene: -
clone size: -
V gene: TRBV7-9
CDR3 length: 14
CDR3 DNA: TGTGCCAGCAGCGAAAGACAAGGAAACACTGAAGCTTTCTTT
CDR3 protein: CASSERQGNTEAFF

J gene: TRBJ1-6
D gene: TRBD1
clone size: -
V gene: TRBV10-2
CDR3 length: 15
CDR3 DNA: TGCGCCAGCAGTGAGTCGTGGACAGGGGTTTCACCCCTCCACTTT
CDR3 protein: CASSESWTGVSPLHF

J gene: TRBJ2-6
D gene: -
clone size: -
V gene: TRBV19
CDR3 length: 16
CDR3 DNA: TGTGCCAGTAGGCAGGGGACCTACTCTGGGGCCAACGTCCTGACTTTC
CDR3 protein: CASRQGTYSGANVLTF

J gene: TRBJ2-7
D gene: TRBD2
clone size: -
V gene: TRBV5-4
CDR3 length: 16
CDR3 DNA: TGTGCCAGCAGCCCTGGACTAGCGGGAGGCTGGGGGGAGCAGTACTTC
CDR3 protein: CASSPGLAGGWGEQYF

J gene: TRBJ2-5
D gene: -
clone size: -
V gene: TRBV25-1
CDR3 length: 14
CDR3 DNA: TGTGCCAGCTCCCCGGGGGCGGGGGAGGAGACCCAGTACTTC
CDR3 protein: CASSPGAGEETQYF

J gene: TRBJ2-1
D gene: -
clone size: -
V gene: TRBV18
CDR3 length: 12
CDR3 DNA: TGTGCCAGCTCGTTTTTGGGGCATGAGCAGTTCTTC
CDR3 protein: CASSFLGHEQFF

J gene: TRBJ1-2
D gene: TRBD1
clone size: -
V gene: TRBV5-4
CDR3 length: 17
CDR3 DNA: TGTGCCAGCAGTCCGGCTACTTCCGGGACAGAGCTCTATGGCTACACCTTC
CDR3 protein: CASSPATSGTELYGYTF

J gene: TRBJ2-7
D gene: TRBD2
clone size: -
V gene: TRBV2
CDR3 length: 12
CDR3 DNA: TGTGCCAGCCGGACTAGCGGCTACGAGCAGTACTTC
CDR3 protein: CASRTSGYEQYF

J gene: TRBJ2-7
D gene: -
clone size: once
V gene: TRBV9
CDR3 length: 14
CDR3 DNA: TGTGCCAGCAGCGTAGGTCCCCAGGGAGGCGAGCAGTACTTC
CDR3 protein: CASSVGPQGGEQYF

J gene: TRBJ2-1
D gene: TRBD2
clone size: -
V gene: TRBV11-3
CDR3 length: 14
CDR3 DNA: TGTGCCAGCAGCTTAGATGGTAGCGGGAGCTCGCAGTTCTTC
CDR3 protein: CASSLDGSGSSQFF

J gene: TRBJ2-7
D gene: TRBD2
clone size: -
V gene: TRBV25-1
CDR3 length: 15
CDR3 DNA: TGTGCCAGCAGTGAATCCTGGCGGGAGGTCTACGAGCAGTACTTC
CDR3 protein: CASSESWREVYEQYF

J gene: TRBJ2-1
D gene: -
clone size: few
V gene: TRBV6-6
CDR3 length: 14
CDR3 DNA: TGTGCCAGCAGTTTGCCAGGCTCCTACAATGAGCAGTTCTTC
CDR3 protein: CASSLPGSYNEQFF

J gene: TRBJ2-1
D gene: -
clone size: once
V gene: TRBV2
CDR3 length: 13
CDR3 DNA: TGTGCCAGCAGTCTCACAGCCCCCCATGAGCAGTTCTTC
CDR3 protein: CASSLTAPHEQFF

J gene: TRBJ2-1
D gene: -
clone size: -
V gene: TRBV7-8
CDR3 length: 15
CDR3 DNA: TGTGCCAGCAGCCCCCGACCGGGCGGGTACAATGAGCAGTTCTTC
CDR3 protein: CASSPRPGGYNEQFF

J gene: TRBJ1-5
D gene: -
clone size: few
V gene: TRBV5-6
CDR3 length: 15
CDR3 DNA: TGTGCCAGCAGCTTGTTTTCAGGGGGCAATCAGCCCCAGCATTTT
CDR3 protein: CASSLFSGGNQPQHF

J gene: TRBJ2-2
D gene: -
clone size: few
V gene: TRBV9
CDR3 length: 14
CDR3 DNA: TGTGCCAGCAGCGTAGTCCAGAACACCGGGGAGCTGTTTTTT
CDR3 protein: CASSVVQNTGELFF

J gene: TRBJ2-7
D gene: TRBD1
clone size: -
V gene: TRBV2
CDR3 length: 15
CDR3 DNA: TGTGCCAGCATCCCAGCGAACAGGGGGATCGGCGAGCAGTACTTC
CDR3 protein: CASIPANRGIGEQYF

J gene: TRBJ2-2
D gene: -
clone size: -
V gene: TRBV28
CDR3 length: 16
CDR3 DNA: TGTGCCAGCAGTTTTAATAGCGGCGAAGGAGGCGGGGAGCTGTTTTTT
CDR3 protein: CASSFNSGEGGGELFF

J gene: TRBJ1-1
D gene: -
clone size: -
V gene: TRBV7-8
CDR3 length: 15
CDR3 DNA: TGTGCCAGCAGCATGACAGGCGCGGTGAACACTGAAGCTTTCTTT
CDR3 protein: CASSMTGAVNTEAFF

J gene: TRBJ2-1
D gene: TRBD2
clone size: -
V gene: TRBV7-9
CDR3 length: 14
CDR3 DNA: TGTGCCAGCAGCTTCGGAGGACTAGCAGGGGAGCAGTTCTTC
CDR3 protein: CASSFGGLAGEQFF

J gene: TRBJ1-2
D gene: TRBD1
clone size: -
V gene: TRBV4-2
CDR3 length: 15
CDR3 DNA: TGTGCCAGCAGCCAACTGCAGGACAGGAACTATGGCTACACCTTC
CDR3 protein: CASSQLQDRNYGYTF

J gene: TRBJ1-2
D gene: -
clone size: -
V gene: TRBV27
CDR3 length: 13
CDR3 DNA: TGTGCCAGCAGTCCCCAGGGTCGCACTGGCTACACCTTC
CDR3 protein: CASSPQGRTGYTF

J gene: TRBJ2-1
D gene: TRBD2
clone size: once
V gene: TRBV5-1
CDR3 length: 13
CDR3 DNA: TGCGCCAGCAGTTTGACCTTCCTAGCGGGGAGTTTCTTC
CDR3 protein: CASSLTFLAGSFF

J gene: TRBJ2-3
D gene: TRBD1
clone size: few
V gene: TRBV19
CDR3 length: 17
CDR3 DNA: TGTGCCAGTAGTAGCCCAACCGGGACAGGGGCAGCAGATACGCAGTATTTT
CDR3 protein: CASSSPTGTGAADTQYF

J gene: TRBJ2-5
D gene: TRBD1
clone size: -
V gene: TRBV27
CDR3 length: 14
CDR3 DNA: TGTGCCAGCAGTATTACAGGGGGCCAAGAGACCCAGTACTTC
CDR3 protein: CASSITGGQETQYF

J gene: TRBJ1-3
D gene: TRBD1
clone size: -
V gene: TRBV19
CDR3 length: 15
CDR3 DNA: TGTGCCAGTAGTATAACAGGGGCCGGCGAGAACACCATATATTTT
CDR3 protein: CASSITGAGENTIYF

J gene: TRBJ1-5
D gene: TRBD1
clone size: few
V gene: TRBV28
CDR3 length: 15
CDR3 DNA: TGTGCCAGCAGGCCGACAGGGACGGGCAATCAGCCCCAGCATTTT
CDR3 protein: CASRPTGTGNQPQHF

J gene: TRBJ2-7
D gene: TRBD1
clone size: -
V gene: TRBV27
CDR3 length: 16
CDR3 DNA: TGTGCCAGCAGACCTGTAGAAGGGGGCTCACCAGAAGAGCAGTACTTC
CDR3 protein: CASRPVEGGSPEEQYF

J gene: TRBJ2-3
D gene: TRBD2
clone size: -
V gene: TRBV7-3
CDR3 length: 16
CDR3 DNA: TGTGCCAGCAGCGCATCTGGGACTAGCGGGGAGGATACGCAGTATTTT
CDR3 protein: CASSASGTSGEDTQYF

J gene: TRBJ2-7
D gene: TRBD1
clone size: -
V gene: TRBV10-3
CDR3 length: 14
CDR3 DNA: TGTGCCATCAGTGATCAGGGGGCCTCCTACGAGCAGTACTTC
CDR3 protein: CAISDQGASYEQYF

J gene: TRBJ1-1
D gene: -
clone size: -
V gene: TRBV7-9
CDR3 length: 14
CDR3 DNA: TGTGCCAGCAGCTTAGGGACAGTGAACACTGAAGCTTTCTTT
CDR3 protein: CASSLGTVNTEAFF

J gene: TRBJ1-2
D gene: -
clone size: -
V gene: TRBV6-5
CDR3 length: 14
CDR3 DNA: TGTGCCAGCAGTTACTCTGTCAGCGACTATGGCTACACCTTC
CDR3 protein: CASSYSVSDYGYTF

J gene: TRBJ2-7
D gene: -
clone size: -
V gene: TRBV6-5
CDR3 length: 15
CDR3 DNA: TGTGCCAGCAGTTACTCGGGGGGGGCGGGAGCTGAGCAGTACTTC
CDR3 protein: CASSYSGGAGAEQYF

J gene: TRBJ2-1
D gene: -
clone size: -
V gene: TRBV5-5
CDR3 length: 14
CDR3 DNA: TGTGCCAGCAGCTTGGCGGGAGTTTGGAATGAGCAGTTCTTC
CDR3 protein: CASSLAGVWNEQFF

J gene: TRBJ2-1
D gene: TRBD2
clone size: -
V gene: TRBV6-6
CDR3 length: 15
CDR3 DNA: TGTGCCAGCAGTCATACTAGCGGGAGGCCCTATGAGCAGTTCTTC
CDR3 protein: CASSHTSGRPYEQFF

J gene: TRBJ1-5
D gene: -
clone size: -
V gene: TRBV6-5
CDR3 length: 12
CDR3 DNA: TGTGCCAGCAGTTACTCGAGTCAGCCCCAGCATTTT
CDR3 protein: CASSYSSQPQHF

J gene: TRBJ2-3
D gene: -
clone size: -
V gene: TRBV5-4
CDR3 length: 11
CDR3 DNA: TGTGCCAGCAGCTTAGCCGATACGCAGTATTTT
CDR3 protein: CASSLADTQYF